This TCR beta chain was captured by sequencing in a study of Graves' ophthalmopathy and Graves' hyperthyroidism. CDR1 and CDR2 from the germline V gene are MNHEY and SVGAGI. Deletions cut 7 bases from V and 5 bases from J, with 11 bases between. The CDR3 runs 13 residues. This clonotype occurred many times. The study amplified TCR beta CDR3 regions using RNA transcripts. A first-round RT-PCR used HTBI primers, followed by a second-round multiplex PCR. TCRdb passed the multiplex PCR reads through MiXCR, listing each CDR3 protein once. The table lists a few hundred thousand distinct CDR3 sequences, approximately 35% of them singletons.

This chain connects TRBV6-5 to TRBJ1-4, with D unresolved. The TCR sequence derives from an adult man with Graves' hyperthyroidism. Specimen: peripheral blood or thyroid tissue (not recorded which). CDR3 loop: CASKQEGNEKLFF. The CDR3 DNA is TGTGCCAGCAAGCAGGAAGGCAATGAAAAACTGTTTTTT.